Below, one T cell receptor beta chain is given with its context. The sample holds a few counts of this clonotype. The antigen this receptor binds is unknown. Base qualities are not at hand, and no much larger clone is one base apart. Libraries were constructed by 5' RACE. Sequenced using a NextSeq 500. In the TCR library protocol, unique molecular identifiers were attached to individual cDNA molecules to correct for PCR bias and sequencing error. Both TCR alpha and beta chains were sequenced, and tight co-correlation was observed between alpha and beta sequence abundances in each sample. In the paper's pipeline: Decombinator V4 was used to perform V gene, J gene and CDR3 annotation of TCR sequences. Expanded TCRs were defined as changing significantly between any two time points under a Poisson model with p below 0.0001. Abundances of TCRs were expressed as counts per million after normalisation to the total number of TCRs sequenced in each sample. MAIT TCRs were defined by TRAV1-2 paired with TRAJ12, TRAJ20 or TRAJ33, and iNKT TCRs by TRAV10 paired with TRAJ18. VDJdb, accessed on 1 November 2021, was searched for TCRs annotated for CMV, EBV and SARS-CoV-2, and TCRs annotated for more than one antigen were excluded. TCRdb took the public reads, trimmed them with fastp at Q25, ran MiXCR for clone calling and kept in-frame beta chains. Identical CDR3 protein sequences are pooled into one entry, listed with their most common genes and DNA. In this record, the V and J calls reflect TCRdb's handling and not the investigators' own analysis. Recorded for this sample are some 88,000 distinct CDR3 sequences; roughly 17% of them occurred a single time. The top ten constitute approximately 5.1% of the sample.

This entry comes from a study of early T cells in non-severe SARS-CoV-2 infection (dated by TCRdb to the early 2020s). Study-wide context: TCR sequencing used bulk RNA from unsorted whole blood, so alpha and beta chains could not be paired.

The CDR3 starts with the cysteine, ends with the phenylalanine, and has 13 residues. Just CDR3 DNA is preserved here, 39 bases in frame from base 1. V is pared back by 1 base and J by 8 bases, with 14 bases lying between the germline termini. From a lookup of the germline V gene, CDR1 and CDR2 are SQVTM and ANQGSEA. Paper-wide results and their limitations: VDJdb matching was skewed toward anti-spike CD8 responses and likely underestimated virus-specific expansions, missing private and CD4 specificities.

This was a case-control study nested in a cohort of healthcare workers in London, UK, who had nasopharyngeal swab PCR tests and blood samples taken every week. Healthcare workers were recruited during the week of the UK lockdown, between 23 and 31 March 2020, and followed weekly for up to roughly 15 weeks. Recombination joined TRBV29-1 with TRBJ1-2; D gene: possibly TRBD1, on 5 matching bases. Sample: whole blood, taken at baseline. The clonotype comes from an adult who was a healthcare worker with PCR-confirmed SARS-CoV-2 infection or an uninfected control (not recorded which). The CDR3 region reads CSVEGREVGGYTF. At the DNA level, the sequence is TGCAGCGTTGAAGGCAGGGAGGTCGGCGGCTACACCTTC.